The text below deals with one TCR beta chain. No antigen is known for it. This sample was taken from a study of CD8 T cells in Susac syndrome. Study background: At the time of blood draw, patients with Susac syndrome were therapy-naive, receiving corticosteroids, or receiving intravenous immunoglobulin alone. General observations from the study: That the number of individuals in its TCR sequencing and HLA analysis was relatively small was acknowledged by the study. The CD4+ T cell repertoires from Susac syndrome exhibited no clonal expansion.

RNA, at 0.5 to 1 ug, was reverse transcribed with random hexamers. Using its own MiXCR run on the immunoSEQ multiplex PCR reads, TCRdb lists one record per CDR3 protein. The sample shows tens of thousands of distinct CDR3 sequences, just under 95% of them seen only once. The CDR3 has 14 amino acids. The germline V gene has CDR1 SNHLY and CDR2 FYNNEI. V lost 6 bases to trimming and J lost 3 bases; unmatched junction nucleotides: 4. The rearrangement links TRBV2 to TRBJ2-1; 8 bases line up with TRBD2. The specimen sequenced was CD4+ T cells from PBMCs. The sequence was obtained from a human donor with Susac syndrome. The CDR3 loop is CASRGTRYYNEQFF. CDR3 DNA: TGTGCCAGCAGAGGGACTAGGTACTACAATGAGCAGTTCTTC.